Following are 5 T cell receptor beta chains from one sample sequenced in a study of T cell repertoires in cytomegalovirus infection. Antigen specificity for these receptors is unknown. Using its own MiXCR run on the reads, TCRdb lists one record per CDR3 protein. The table records a few hundred thousand distinct CDR3 sequences, around 40% of them present only once. Sequenced here: cultured PBMCs, sampled from culture after CMV antigen stimulation. The receptor source for this set is a human donor in good health (CMV status not recorded). Some clones in this sample may be carry-over from other donors' samples.

Only a few counts were recorded for this clonotype. Here the CDR3 reads CASIEGLAGYNEQFF. The CDR3 bases are TGTGCCAGCATCGAGGGCCTAGCGGGGTACAATGAGCAGTTCTTC. The chain has TRBV2 and TRBJ2-1; 9 bases agree with TRBD2. V shed 7 bases, J shed 4 bases, and the junction held 8 bases outside the gene matches. The CDR3 totals 15 residues. Germline values: CDR1 SNHLY, CDR2 FYNNEI.

The chain is built from TRBV20-1 and TRBJ2-4; weak D call: TRBD1 (5 bases). V was trimmed by 3 bases and J by 8 bases, leaving 8 bases between them. The CDR3 spans 11 residues. In germline, CDR1 is DFQATT, CDR2 SNEGSKA (reference sequence). CDR3: CSASAGYIQYF. The DNA of the CDR3 is TGCAGTGCTAGCGCAGGGTACATTCAGTACTTC.

This clonotype was observed a handful of times. The chain uses TRBV7-2 and TRBJ1-4; maybe TRBD1 (6 bases). The length of the CDR3 is 15 residues. Germline loops: CDR1 SGHTA, CDR2 FQGNSA. V lost 8 bases and J lost 8, with 21 bases in between. The CDR3: CASSEGGGVREKLFF. CDR3 DNA sequence: TGTGCCAGCTCCGAGGGGGGAGGGGTTCGGGAAAAACTGTTTTTT. The whole variable domain, filled in from reference TRBV7-2 and TRBJ1-4, reads GAGVSQSPSNKVTEKGKDVELRCDPISGHTALYWYRQSLGQGLEFLIYFQGNSAPDKSGLPSDRFSAERTGGSVSTLTIQRTQQEDSAVYLCASSEGGGVREKLFFGSGTQLSVL.

This clonotype was recorded many times. The chain carries TRBV7-2 and TRBJ2-1; 9 bases match TRBD2. The CDR3 length is 15 residues. From germline, CDR1 is SGHTA and CDR2 FQGNSA. V trimming: 4 bases; J trimming: 5 bases; junction bases outside the gene matches: 6. The CDR3 region has the DNA TGTGCCAGCAGCTCTACTAGCGGGCCGAACAATGAGCAGTTCTTC. Encoded protein: CASSSTSGPNNEQFF.

The table lists this clonotype with a few counts. This chain uses TRBV28 with TRBJ2-5; D is perhaps TRBD2 (7 bases). CDR1 and CDR2 (germline): MDHEN, SYDVKM. Deletions cut 3 bases from V and 5 bases from J, with 13 bases between. This CDR3 has 14 amino acids. The CDR3 protein is CASSLRGLRETQYF. The CDR3, as DNA: TGTGCCAGCAGTTTGCGGGGGCTGAGGGAGACCCAGTACTTC.